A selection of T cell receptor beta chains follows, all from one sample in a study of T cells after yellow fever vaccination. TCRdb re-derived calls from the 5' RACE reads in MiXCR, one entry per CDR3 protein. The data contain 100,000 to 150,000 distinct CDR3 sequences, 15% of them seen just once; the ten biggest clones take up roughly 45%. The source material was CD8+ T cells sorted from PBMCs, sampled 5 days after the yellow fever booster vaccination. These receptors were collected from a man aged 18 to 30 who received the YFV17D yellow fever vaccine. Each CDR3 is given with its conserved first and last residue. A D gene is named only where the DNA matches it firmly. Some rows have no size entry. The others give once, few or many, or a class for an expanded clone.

cdr3_nt: TGTGCCAGCAGTCCCGGGACTAGCGGGATTGACACAGATACGCAGTATTTT
cdr3_aa: CASSPGTSGIDTDTQYF
j_call: TRBJ2-3
d_call: TRBD2
v_call: TRBV6-2/TRBV6-3
clone_size: many

cdr3_nt: TGCGCCAGCAGCCACGGTGGGAGTGGCGGAACAGATACGCAGTATTTT
cdr3_aa: CASSHGGSGGTDTQYF
j_call: TRBJ2-3
d_call: NA
v_call: TRBV4-3
clone_size: NA

cdr3_nt: TGCAGTGCTAGAGATCAACAGGGGGCTGAAAATGAGCAGTTCTTC
cdr3_aa: CSARDQQGAENEQFF
j_call: TRBJ2-1
d_call: TRBD1
v_call: TRBV20-1
clone_size: NA

cdr3_nt: TGTGCCAGCAGTTACTCCCCAGTGGAGCCCACAGATACGCAGTATTTT
cdr3_aa: CASSYSPVEPTDTQYF
j_call: TRBJ2-3
d_call: NA
v_call: TRBV6-5
clone_size: many

cdr3_nt: TGTGCCAGCAGCCCCCCGGGACAGGGGGTAGATACGCTGTATTTT
cdr3_aa: CASSPPGQGVDTLYF
j_call: TRBJ2-3
d_call: TRBD1
v_call: TRBV9
clone_size: NA

cdr3_nt: TGTGCCAGCAGTCCCGGAGAAGCGGGGGACACAGATACGCAGTATTTT
cdr3_aa: CASSPGEAGDTDTQYF
j_call: TRBJ2-3
d_call: TRBD2
v_call: TRBV28
clone_size: few

cdr3_nt: TGTGCCAGCGGGACAGATACGCAGTATTTT
cdr3_aa: CASGTDTQYF
j_call: TRBJ2-3
d_call: NA
v_call: TRBV12-3/TRBV12-4
clone_size: few

cdr3_nt: TGCGCCAGCAGCCACGAACCGGGACAGCACGGGTTCGGGCAGTACTTC
cdr3_aa: CASSHEPGQHGFGQYF
j_call: TRBJ2-7
d_call: TRBD1
v_call: TRBV4-1
clone_size: many

cdr3_nt: TGCAGTGCTGGGACGGGATTACGAGATACGCAGTATTTT
cdr3_aa: CSAGTGLRDTQYF
j_call: TRBJ2-3
d_call: NA
v_call: TRBV20-1
clone_size: many

cdr3_nt: TGTGCCATCAGGCCCGGGACAGGGCCTTACAATGAGCAGTTCTTC
cdr3_aa: CAIRPGTGPYNEQFF
j_call: TRBJ2-1
d_call: TRBD1
v_call: TRBV10-3
clone_size: NA

cdr3_nt: TGCGCCAGCAGCCCGCAAGGTCGGGTCCAAGAGACCCAGTACTTC
cdr3_aa: CASSPQGRVQETQYF
j_call: TRBJ2-5
d_call: NA
v_call: TRBV5-1
clone_size: NA

cdr3_nt: TGCGCCAGCAGCTTGGAGGGACAGGGGGGGGATGAGCAGTTCTTC
cdr3_aa: CASSLEGQGGDEQFF
j_call: TRBJ2-1
d_call: TRBD1
v_call: TRBV5-1
clone_size: few

cdr3_nt: TGCAGTGCTAGGCCGGGGGGCTCCTACAATGAGCAGTTCTTC
cdr3_aa: CSARPGGSYNEQFF
j_call: TRBJ2-1
d_call: TRBD2
v_call: TRBV20-1
clone_size: once

cdr3_nt: TGTGCCAGCAGTATAGCGGGGGCCTTCACAGATACGCAGTATTTT
cdr3_aa: CASSIAGAFTDTQYF
j_call: TRBJ2-3
d_call: TRBD2
v_call: TRBV6-1
clone_size: many

cdr3_nt: TGCGCCAGCAGACCCGGGACAGGGGTGGGCAATGAGCAGTTCTTC
cdr3_aa: CASRPGTGVGNEQFF
j_call: TRBJ2-1
d_call: TRBD1
v_call: TRBV4-1
clone_size: NA

cdr3_nt: TGTGCCATCTACGTCAAGGGGTCCGATACGCAGTATTTT
cdr3_aa: CAIYVKGSDTQYF
j_call: TRBJ2-3
d_call: NA
v_call: TRBV10-3
clone_size: few

cdr3_nt: TGTGCCAGCAGTTACGGACTAGCGGGGGCAGGCACAGATACGCAGTATTTT
cdr3_aa: CASSYGLAGAGTDTQYF
j_call: TRBJ2-3
d_call: TRBD2
v_call: TRBV6-2/TRBV6-3
clone_size: NA

cdr3_nt: TGTGCCAGCAGCTTGGGCAGAAGGCAGTATTTT
cdr3_aa: CASSLGRRQYF
j_call: TRBJ2-3
d_call: NA
v_call: TRBV5-4
clone_size: NA

cdr3_nt: TGTGCCAGCAGCTTAGGAGGGGGGAACACTGAAGCTTTCTTT
cdr3_aa: CASSLGGGNTEAFF
j_call: TRBJ1-1
d_call: NA
v_call: TRBV11-2
clone_size: NA

cdr3_nt: TGCGCCAGCAGCCCACAGGGGGTCAATCAGCCCCAGCATTTT
cdr3_aa: CASSPQGVNQPQHF
j_call: TRBJ1-5
d_call: TRBD1
v_call: TRBV4-1
clone_size: NA

cdr3_nt: TGTGCCAGCAGTTCTGGGGGAAGTGGTACTAATGAAAAACTGTTTTTT
cdr3_aa: CASSSGGSGTNEKLFF
j_call: TRBJ1-4
d_call: NA
v_call: TRBV6-5
clone_size: NA

cdr3_nt: TGTGCCAGCGAGGACAGCCTGTCCTCCTATAATTCACCCCTCCACTTT
cdr3_aa: CASEDSLSSYNSPLHF
j_call: TRBJ1-6
d_call: NA
v_call: TRBV28
clone_size: NA

cdr3_nt: TGTGCCAGCACCGAGGGGGGTTCGGAAAATTCACCCCTCCACTTT
cdr3_aa: CASTEGGSENSPLHF
j_call: TRBJ1-6
d_call: NA
v_call: TRBV12-3/TRBV12-4
clone_size: few

cdr3_nt: TGTGCCACCAGTACAGGGGGCGGTTCACCCCTCCACTTT
cdr3_aa: CATSTGGGSPLHF
j_call: TRBJ1-6
d_call: TRBD1
v_call: TRBV24-1
clone_size: NA

cdr3_nt: TGTGCCAGCAGCCCGGGAAGTAGCGGGCTGCCCGGGCACGAGCAGTACTTC
cdr3_aa: CASSPGSSGLPGHEQYF
j_call: TRBJ2-7
d_call: TRBD2
v_call: TRBV7-9
clone_size: NA

cdr3_nt: TGTGCCAGCAGTTCCAACGGCCACGAGCAGTACTTC
cdr3_aa: CASSSNGHEQYF
j_call: TRBJ2-7
d_call: NA
v_call: TRBV6-5
clone_size: few

cdr3_nt: TGCAGCGTTGAAGATACTGGCTTTAGCACAGATACGCAGTATTTT
cdr3_aa: CSVEDTGFSTDTQYF
j_call: TRBJ2-3
d_call: NA
v_call: TRBV29-1
clone_size: NA

cdr3_nt: TGTGCCAGCAGCTATGGGACAGGGGGAACTGAAGCTTTCTTT
cdr3_aa: CASSYGTGGTEAFF
j_call: TRBJ1-1
d_call: TRBD1
v_call: TRBV7-8
clone_size: NA

cdr3_nt: TGCAGTGCTACCCAACCAGGGAACACTGAAGCTTTCTTT
cdr3_aa: CSATQPGNTEAFF
j_call: TRBJ1-1
d_call: NA
v_call: TRBV20-1
clone_size: NA

cdr3_nt: TGTGCCAGCAGTCCCAGGACTAGCGACTATTACAATGAGCAGTTCTTC
cdr3_aa: CASSPRTSDYYNEQFF
j_call: TRBJ2-1
d_call: TRBD2
v_call: TRBV12-3/TRBV12-4
clone_size: few

cdr3_nt: TGTGCCAGCAGCAGAACCTTAGGGGGGCAAGAGCAGTACTTC
cdr3_aa: CASSRTLGGQEQYF
j_call: TRBJ2-7
d_call: NA
v_call: TRBV21-1
clone_size: NA

cdr3_nt: TGCGCCAGCAGCGCCAGGGACTTTAACACCGGGGAGCTGTTTTTT
cdr3_aa: CASSARDFNTGELFF
j_call: TRBJ2-2
d_call: NA
v_call: TRBV5-1
clone_size: few

cdr3_nt: TGTGCCAGCAGCATATTGGAGCCAGGGGGCATGAGGGAGACCCAGTACTTC
cdr3_aa: CASSILEPGGMRETQYF
j_call: TRBJ2-5
d_call: TRBD1
v_call: TRBV7-9
clone_size: NA

cdr3_nt: TGCAGCGTTGAAGAGGGGAACAAAAACATTCAGTACTTC
cdr3_aa: CSVEEGNKNIQYF
j_call: TRBJ2-4
d_call: NA
v_call: TRBV29-1
clone_size: many

cdr3_nt: TGTGCTAGTGGTCCCGGGACAGGGGTCATAGAGCAGTACTTC
cdr3_aa: CASGPGTGVIEQYF
j_call: TRBJ2-7
d_call: TRBD1
v_call: TRBV12-5
clone_size: many

cdr3_nt: TGCGCCAGCAGCCCGGCCGGTGGAGCAGGAGGCTACACCTTC
cdr3_aa: CASSPAGGAGGYTF
j_call: TRBJ1-2
d_call: NA
v_call: TRBV5-1
clone_size: NA

cdr3_nt: TGTGCCAGCAGTCCCTCTCCCAATTCACCCCTCCACTTT
cdr3_aa: CASSPSPNSPLHF
j_call: TRBJ1-6
d_call: NA
v_call: TRBV27
clone_size: NA

cdr3_nt: TGCGCCAGCAGCCAGGTGACAGTTCGCGGAAACACCATATATTTT
cdr3_aa: CASSQVTVRGNTIYF
j_call: TRBJ1-3
d_call: NA
v_call: TRBV4-1
clone_size: NA

cdr3_nt: TGTGCCAGCAGCCAAGAAGTGGGGGGGCCGCAAGAGACCCAGTACTTC
cdr3_aa: CASSQEVGGPQETQYF
j_call: TRBJ2-5
d_call: NA
v_call: TRBV3-1
clone_size: few

cdr3_nt: TGCAGTGCTAGGGCCAGTTCACGGCCACAAGATACGCAGTATTTT
cdr3_aa: CSARASSRPQDTQYF
j_call: TRBJ2-3
d_call: NA
v_call: TRBV20-1
clone_size: NA

cdr3_nt: TGTGCCAGCAGAGTTATCAACACCGGGGAGCTGTTTTTT
cdr3_aa: CASRVINTGELFF
j_call: TRBJ2-2
d_call: NA
v_call: TRBV12-3/TRBV12-4
clone_size: NA

cdr3_nt: TGTGCCAGCAGCTTATCCCCAGGGGACAGCACAGATACGCAGTATTTT
cdr3_aa: CASSLSPGDSTDTQYF
j_call: TRBJ2-3
d_call: NA
v_call: TRBV7-8
clone_size: few

cdr3_nt: TGTGCCACCAGCGCCCGCGGGGGGGAGACGAGCACAGATACGCAGTATTTT
cdr3_aa: CATSARGGETSTDTQYF
j_call: TRBJ2-3
d_call: TRBD2
v_call: TRBV15
clone_size: NA

cdr3_nt: TGCGCCAGCAGCGGGGTCACCGGGGAGCTGTTTTTT
cdr3_aa: CASSGVTGELFF
j_call: TRBJ2-2
d_call: NA
v_call: TRBV5-1
clone_size: NA

cdr3_nt: TGCGCCAGCAGTCCTAGATGGGCCCCCGGGGAGCTGTTTTTT
cdr3_aa: CASSPRWAPGELFF
j_call: TRBJ2-2
d_call: NA
v_call: TRBV4-1
clone_size: NA

cdr3_nt: TGCAGCGTTGAAGATCGAATGGTTGTCGACGAGCAGTACTTC
cdr3_aa: CSVEDRMVVDEQYF
j_call: TRBJ2-7
d_call: NA
v_call: TRBV29-1
clone_size: few

cdr3_nt: TGCAGCGCCGACTCCGGGACTGAGTACAATGAGCAGTTCTTC
cdr3_aa: CSADSGTEYNEQFF
j_call: TRBJ2-1
d_call: NA
v_call: TRBV29-1
clone_size: few

cdr3_nt: TGTGCCAGCAGCCGCAGCGGGGTCTACAATGAGCAGTTCTTC
cdr3_aa: CASSRSGVYNEQFF
j_call: TRBJ2-1
d_call: TRBD2
v_call: TRBV3-1
clone_size: NA

cdr3_nt: TGTGCCAGCAGCTTAGGTCGGACAGGGGGGGGGAACACTGAAGCTTTCTTT
cdr3_aa: CASSLGRTGGGNTEAFF
j_call: TRBJ1-1
d_call: TRBD1
v_call: TRBV7-6
clone_size: NA

cdr3_nt: TGTGCCAGCAGTTACTCCGACAGCGCACCCCTCCACTTT
cdr3_aa: CASSYSDSAPLHF
j_call: TRBJ1-6
d_call: NA
v_call: TRBV6-5
clone_size: NA

cdr3_nt: TGTGCCAGCAGCTTAGATGGCACTGAAGCTTTCTTT
cdr3_aa: CASSLDGTEAFF
j_call: TRBJ1-1
d_call: NA
v_call: TRBV7-9
clone_size: many

cdr3_nt: TGTGCCAGCAGTTTATCAGGGGGCGCGTATGGCTACACCTTC
cdr3_aa: CASSLSGGAYGYTF
j_call: TRBJ1-2
d_call: TRBD1
v_call: TRBV12-3/TRBV12-4
clone_size: NA

cdr3_nt: TGTGCCAGCAGCTTGGCCCGGGGGGCCCTCCAAGAGACCCAGTACTTC
cdr3_aa: CASSLARGALQETQYF
j_call: TRBJ2-5
d_call: NA
v_call: TRBV5-4
clone_size: NA

cdr3_nt: TGTGCCAGCAGTTACGACCAGCGGGGGGCGGACCAAGAGACCCAGTACTTC
cdr3_aa: CASSYDQRGADQETQYF
j_call: TRBJ2-5
d_call: TRBD2
v_call: TRBV6-5
clone_size: NA

cdr3_nt: TGTGCCAGCAGCTTAGCCGTCCAGAGCTCCTACAATGAGCAGTTCTTC
cdr3_aa: CASSLAVQSSYNEQFF
j_call: TRBJ2-1
d_call: NA
v_call: TRBV7-9
clone_size: few

cdr3_nt: TGTGCCAGCAGCCCGGGACAGGCAGGAGACTATGGCTACACCTTC
cdr3_aa: CASSPGQAGDYGYTF
j_call: TRBJ1-2
d_call: TRBD1
v_call: TRBV12-3/TRBV12-4
clone_size: few

cdr3_nt: TGTGCCAGCAGGGTCGAACAGCTTGTTAATGAAAAACTGTTTTTT
cdr3_aa: CASRVEQLVNEKLFF
j_call: TRBJ1-4
d_call: NA
v_call: TRBV2
clone_size: NA